The text below deals with one T cell receptor beta chain. The source of the sample is a study of blood T cell repertoires in COVID-19. Study-wide context: COVID-19 samples, acute and convalescent, were from the United States, Italy and Spain. Sources were T cells, B-cell-depleted T cells, or PBMCs; the material itself was cDNA or gDNA.

In the original workflow: Estimated nucleated cell counts came from reference gene primer amplification. The assay was immunoSEQ multiplex PCR, and TCRdb's table has in-frame clones only and misses some. V, J and clone size are taken as reported in that table, and D and trimming were inferred from the DNA itself. This table has 50,000 to 75,000 clones, 91% appearing once. Sequenced material: peripheral blood. The TCR sequence derives from a human donor in a cohort sampled during active COVID-19.

CDR3 region: CASSLLAGIYNEQFF. In DNA, the CDR3 is TGTGCCAGCAGCCTACTAGCGGGGATTTACAATGAGCAGTTCTTC. The V and J genes are TRBV14 and TRBJ2-1; 10 positions agree with TRBD2. Losses at the gene ends were 4 bases for V and 4 bases for J; bases not matched to a gene: 4. CDR1 and CDR2 (germline): SGHDN, FVKESK. This CDR3 region has 15 residues.